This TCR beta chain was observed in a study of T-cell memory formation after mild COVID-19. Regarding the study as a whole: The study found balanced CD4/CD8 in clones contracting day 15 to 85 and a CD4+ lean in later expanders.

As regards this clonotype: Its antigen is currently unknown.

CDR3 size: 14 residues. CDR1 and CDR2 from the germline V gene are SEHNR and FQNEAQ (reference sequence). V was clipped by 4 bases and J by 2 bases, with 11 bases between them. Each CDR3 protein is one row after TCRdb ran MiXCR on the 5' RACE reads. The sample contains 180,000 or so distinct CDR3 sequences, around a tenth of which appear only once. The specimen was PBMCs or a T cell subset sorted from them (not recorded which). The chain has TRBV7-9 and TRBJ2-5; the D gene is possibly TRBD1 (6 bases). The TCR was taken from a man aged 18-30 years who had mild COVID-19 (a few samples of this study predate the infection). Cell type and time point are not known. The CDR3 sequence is CASSSRQEQETQYF. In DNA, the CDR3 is TGTGCCAGCAGCTCGAGACAGGAACAAGAGACCCAGTACTTC.